This passage covers 31 T cell receptor beta chains from one sample sequenced in a study of identical twins. Via MiXCR, TCRdb re-called the 5' RACE reads, giving one row per CDR3 protein. This table holds approximately 1.8 million distinct CDR3 sequences, 32% found once. Sample: cord blood. These receptors all come from a newborn girl in good health.

This chain connects TRBV4-1 to TRBJ2-7; D gene uncertain. V was trimmed by 1 base and J by 0 bases, leaving 7 bases between them. This CDR3 is built from 14 residues. Germline assignment: CDR1 MGHRA and CDR2 YSYEKL. The CDR3, as DNA: TGCGCCAGCAGCCAAGGGAAGAGCTCCTACGAGCAGTACTTC. As protein: CASSQGKSSYEQYF.

Concerning this clonotype: This may be a read error, as it is one base from a much larger clone. V gene TRBV4-1 combines with J gene TRBJ2-1; D is ambiguous. The V end was cut by 2 bases, the J end by 0 bases, with 8 bases between. This CDR3 contains 15 residues. Germline CDR1 and CDR2: MGHRA and YSYEKL. The CDR3 here is CASSQPASSYNEQFF. CDR3 coding DNA: TGCGCCAGCAGCCAACCAGCGAGCTCCTACAATGAGCAGTTCTTC.

The chain carries TRBV11-3 and TRBJ2-5; the D is unclear. From germline, CDR1 is SGHNT and CDR2 YENEEA. Trimming left V 1 base short and J 0 bases short, with 12 bases between. The CDR3 runs 16 residues. The CDR3 protein is CASSLGGFSHQETQYF. The CDR3 coding sequence is TGTGCCAGCAGCTTAGGTGGATTCAGTCACCAAGAGACCCAGTACTTC.

The CDR3 spells CSVGEPNTEAFF. The CDR3 bases are TGCAGCGTCGGGGAACCGAACACTGAAGCTTTCTTT. The chain couples TRBV29-1 to TRBJ1-1; no clear D gene. In germline, CDR1 is SQVTM, CDR2 ANQGSEA. The CDR3 consists of 12 residues. The V gene lost 6 bases and the J gene lost 1 base, with 9 bases spanning the gap.

V is TRBV4-2 and J is TRBJ2-1; no clear D. The CDR3 extends over 15 amino acids. Germline V lookup: CDR1 LGHNA, CDR2 YNFKEQ. V lost 3 bases and J 3 bases, leaving 12 bases between the germline ends. CDR3 region: CASSHSGSVYNEQFF. The CDR3 DNA reads TGTGCCAGCAGCCACTCAGGTTCCGTCTACAATGAGCAGTTCTTC.

This clonotype was observed a few times. The chain couples TRBV5-1 to TRBJ2-7; TRBD1 matches at 7 bases. The CDR3 runs 16 residues. Germline V lookup: CDR1 SGHRS, CDR2 YFSETQ. With V trimmed by 4 bases and J by 0 bases, 10 bases remained unmatched. The CDR3 nucleotides are TGCGCCAGCAGCACCACTACAGGGGTAAGCTCCTACGAGCAGTACTTC. Amino acid sequence: CASSTTTGVSSYEQYF.

CDR3 sequence (DNA): TGTGCCAGCAGCTTCAATATACTAGTTGAGCAGTTCTTC. This sequence encodes CASSFNILVEQFF. The V and J genes are TRBV7-9 and TRBJ2-1, with a possible D match to TRBD2 (5 bases). Germline V CDR1 and CDR2: SEHNR, FQNEAQ (reference sequence). The V and J ends lost 3 bases and 9 bases respectively, with 12 bases between them. The CDR3 sequence is 13 residues long. Complete variable domain (other parts from reference TRBV7-9 and TRBJ2-1): DTGVSQNPRHKITKRGQNVTFRCDPISEHNRLYWYRQTLGQGPEFLTYFQNEAQLEKSRLLSDRFSAERPKGSFSTLEIQRTEQGDSAMYLCASSFNILVEQFFGPGTRLTVL.

V is TRBV5-1 and J is TRBJ1-4; maybe TRBD1 (5 bases). CDR3 length equals 14 residues. CDR1 and CDR2 from the germline V gene are SGHRS and YFSETQ. Trimming left V 4 bases short and J 6 bases short, with 13 bases between. As DNA, the CDR3 is TGCGCCAGCAGCCAGGGACCGCCCGATGAAAAACTGTTTTTT. It is translated as CASSQGPPDEKLFF.

The chain is built from TRBV19 and TRBJ1-1; D is ambiguous. Germline loops: CDR1 LNHDA, CDR2 SQIVND (reference sequence). V shed 4 bases and J shed 1 base, with 10 bases lying between them. The CDR3 spans 14 residues. CDR3 residues: CASSTLGENTEAFF. The CDR3 DNA follows: TGTGCCAGTAGTACCTTAGGAGAGAACACTGAAGCTTTCTTT. Complete variable domain (other parts from reference TRBV19 and TRBJ1-1): DGGITQSPKYLFRKEGQNVTLSCEQNLNHDAMYWYRQDPGQGLRLIYYSQIVNDFQKGDIAEGYSVSREKKESFPLTVTSAQKNPTAFYLCASSTLGENTEAFFGQGTRLTVV.

The CDR3 loop is CASSYPRLASYNEQFF. DNA of the CDR3: TGTGCCAGCAGTTACCCTCGACTAGCCTCCTACAATGAGCAGTTCTTC. The chain uses TRBV6-8 and TRBJ2-1, with 7 bases identical to TRBD2. With V trimmed by 2 bases and J by 0 bases, 4 bases remained unmatched. CDR1 is MNHGY and CDR2 is SAAAGT in the germline V gene. This CDR3 has 16 residues.

The chain joins TRBV6-2 or TRBV6-3 to TRBJ1-5; D not certain. The V and J ends lost 2 bases and 5 bases respectively, with 7 bases between them. CDR1 and CDR2 from the germline V gene are MNHEY and SVGEGT. The CDR3 length is 13 residues. The CDR3 region has the DNA TGTGCCAGCAGTTACACGGGTTATCAGCCCCAGCATTTT. The encoded protein is CASSYTGYQPQHF.

There are a few counts of this clonotype. The chain has TRBV5-1 and TRBJ2-3; TRBD2 is a possible D gene (6 bases). V shed 0 bases and J shed 6 bases, with 14 bases lying between them. The CDR3 has 15 amino acids. The germline gives CDR1 SGHRS, CDR2 YFSETQ. The CDR3 is CASSLERGGLDTQYF. CDR3 nucleotide sequence: TGCGCCAGCAGCTTGGAACGGGGAGGTCTCGATACGCAGTATTTT. The whole variable domain, filled in from reference TRBV5-1 and TRBJ2-3, reads KAGVTQTPRYLIKTRGQQVTLSCSPISGHRSVSWYQQTPGQGLQFLFEYFSETQRNKGNFPGRFSGRQFSNSRSEMNVSTLELGDSALYLCASSLERGGLDTQYFGPGTRLTVL.

This clonotype occurred a few times. This rearrangement joins TRBV6-1 to TRBJ2-1; D gene uncertain. Germline V gene lookup returns CDR1 MNHNS and CDR2 SASEGT. The germline V and J ends were trimmed by 7 bases and 6 bases, with 13 bases remaining between them. The CDR3 length is 13 residues. This CDR3 is CASNYMGLNEQFF. The DNA for the CDR3 is TGTGCCAGCAATTACATGGGCCTCAATGAGCAGTTCTTC.

The gene calls are TRBV7-2 and TRBJ1-5, with 7 nucleotides matching TRBD1. The CDR3 extends over 15 amino acids. Per the germline V gene, CDR1 is SGHTA and CDR2 is FQGNSA. With V trimmed by 2 bases and J by 2 bases, 3 bases remained unmatched. DNA of the CDR3: TGTGCCAGCAGCTTAAGCAGGGGGGGCAATCAGCCCCAGCATTTT. Its translation is CASSLSRGGNQPQHF.

The sample holds one count of this clonotype. The V and J genes are TRBV27 and TRBJ2-2; 14 nucleotides line up with TRBD2. Unmatched junction bases numbered 7, after V lost 7 bases and J lost 6 bases. Germline-derived CDR1 and CDR2 are MNHEY and SMNVEV (reference sequence). The CDR3 is 16 residues long. CDR3 bases: TGTGCCAGCACTATAATGACTAGCGGGGGGGCCGGGGAGCTGTTTTTT. Protein: CASTIMTSGGAGELFF.

This clonotype was seen a single time. This chain links TRBV7-9 with TRBJ2-3; the D gene is possibly TRBD1 (6 bases). Germline V gives CDR1 SEHNR, CDR2 FQNEAQ (reference sequence). The CDR3 covers 18 residues. V was trimmed by 1 base and J by 2 bases, leaving 19 bases between them. CDR3 in amino acids: CASSLESLVGAVTDTQYF. The CDR3 DNA reads TGTGCCAGCAGCTTAGAGAGCCTAGTGGGGGCTGTCACAGATACGCAGTATTTT.

The CDR3 nucleotides read TGTGCTAGTGGCCCGGACGGTTTTAACTATGGCTACACCTTC. As protein: CASGPDGFNYGYTF. The chain has TRBV12-5 and TRBJ1-2; D is undetermined. V was cut by 6 bases and J by 1 base, with 12 bases left in between. This CDR3 contains 14 residues. Looked up from germline, CDR1 is LGHNT and CDR2 is FRNRAP.

The table lists this clonotype with many counts. The chain combines TRBV20-1 with TRBJ2-5; D might be TRBD1 or TRBD2, each matching 5 bases. With 2 bases removed from V and 2 bases from J, the gap between germline ends came to 6 bases. Germline assignment: CDR1 DFQATT and CDR2 SNEGSKA (reference sequence). This CDR3 spans 12 amino acids. CDR3 sequence (DNA): TGCAGTGCTAGATGGGGGCAAGAGACCCAGTACTTC. It is translated as CSARWGQETQYF.

As to this clonotype: One base away lies a much larger clone, so this may be a sequencing read error. The genes are TRBV4-2 and TRBJ2-3; D unclear. V was clipped by 8 bases and J by 2 bases, with 20 bases between them. Germline CDR1 and CDR2: LGHNA and YNFKEQ. The CDR3 length is 16 residues. Here the CDR3 reads CASALMTGGTTDTQYF. The CDR3 DNA follows: TGTGCCAGCGCCTTAATGACTGGCGGAACCACAGATACGCAGTATTTT.

The chain has TRBV12-3 or TRBV12-4 and TRBJ2-3, with 9 nucleotides matching TRBD2. The J segment lost 4 bases and the V segment lost 2 bases, leaving 7 bases of the junction unmatched. The CDR3 is 16 residues long. This CDR3 reads CASSLNSGGRADTQYF. The CDR3 DNA reads as TGTGCCAGCAGTTTAAATAGCGGGGGCCGCGCAGATACGCAGTATTTT.

The V call is TRBV28, the J call TRBJ1-5; D unclear. CDR1 and CDR2 from the germline V gene are MDHEN and SYDVKM. CDR3 size: 12 residues. V was trimmed by 6 bases and J by 6 bases, leaving 9 bases between them. CDR3 amino acids: CASSNQAQPQHF. Written as DNA, the CDR3 is TGTGCCAGCAGCAACCAGGCTCAGCCCCAGCATTTT.

This clonotype turned up a few times. This chain joins TRBV19 and TRBJ2-7; D perhaps matches TRBD1 (5 bases). The CDR3 runs to 13 residues. Per the germline V gene, CDR1 is LNHDA and CDR2 is SQIVND (reference sequence). V was pared by 2 bases and J by 4 bases, with 9 bases between. The CDR3 protein is CASSIQGGYEQYF. CDR3 DNA sequence: TGTGCCAGTAGTATACAGGGTGGATACGAGCAGTACTTC. The entire variable domain, with the rest obtained from reference TRBV19 and TRBJ2-7, is as follows: DGGITQSPKYLFRKEGQNVTLSCEQNLNHDAMYWYRQDPGQGLRLIYYSQIVNDFQKGDIAEGYSVSREKKESFPLTVTSAQKNPTAFYLCASSIQGGYEQYFGPGTRLTVT.

This sequence joins TRBV6-6 and TRBJ1-5, with D tentatively TRBD1 (6 bases). Trimming left V 6 bases short and J 3 bases short, with 15 bases between. The germline CDR1 and CDR2 sequences are MNHNY and SVGAGI (reference sequence). The CDR3 spans 15 residues. In nucleotides, the CDR3 is TGTGCCAGCAGCCACTTTCGGGACAACAATCAGCCCCAGCATTTT. Protein sequence: CASSHFRDNNQPQHF.

The chain has TRBV3-1 and TRBJ1-5; weak D call: TRBD1 (5 bases). CDR1 LGHDT and CDR2 YNNKEL come from the germline V gene (reference sequence). CDR3 length: 16 residues. Trimming removed 2 bases from V and 3 bases from J, with 14 bases in between. This chain's CDR3 is CASSQNTGTLNQPQHF. CDR3 bases: TGTGCCAGCAGCCAAAACACCGGGACTCTCAATCAGCCCCAGCATTTT. The complete variable domain, with remaining parts taken from reference TRBV3-1 and TRBJ1-5, reads DTAVSQTPKYLVTQMGNDKSIKCEQNLGHDTMYWYKQDSKKFLKIMFSYNNKELIINETVPNRFSPKSPDKAHLNLHINSLELGDSAVYFCASSQNTGTLNQPQHFGDGTRLSIL.

This rearrangement joins TRBV13 to TRBJ2-5, with TRBD2 identical over 10 bases. Trimming cost V 2 bases and J 11 bases; bases outside gene matches: 17. The length of the CDR3 is 17 residues. The germline V gene has CDR1 PRHDT and CDR2 FYEKMQ (reference sequence). CDR3 protein: CASSLSQAGGPLDEQYF. As DNA, the CDR3 is TGTGCCAGCAGCTTATCTCAAGCGGGAGGGCCTTTAGATGAGCAGTACTTC.

As DNA, the CDR3 is TGCAGTGCTAGAGATGCGGAGCGGGAGGGCTACGAGCAGTACTTC. It specifies CSARDAEREGYEQYF. The genes are TRBV20-1 and TRBJ2-7, with 10 positions matching TRBD2. The CDR3 spans 15 residues. V shed 0 bases and J 3 bases; nucleotides not matched to a gene: 5. The germline V gene has CDR1 DFQATT and CDR2 SNEGSKA (reference sequence).

The chain employs TRBV29-1 and TRBJ2-7; 15 nucleotides align to TRBD2. The CDR3 runs to 15 residues. Germline assignment: CDR1 SQVTM and CDR2 ANQGSEA. The ends lost 5 bases at V and 10 bases at J; junction bases unmatched: 12. The CDR3 bases are TGCAGCGTTACCCGGACTAGCGGGAGGGCTGAGCCCCAGTACTTC. As protein: CSVTRTSGRAEPQYF.

There are a few counts of this clonotype. This chain joins TRBV11-1 and TRBJ2-3, with 11 positions matching TRBD2. The V gene's germline CDR1 is SGHAT and CDR2 FQDESV (reference sequence). The CDR3 runs to 15 residues. With V trimmed by 5 bases and J by 6 bases, 7 bases remained unmatched. The CDR3 is CASSRSSGRVDTQYF. Written as DNA, the CDR3 is TGTGCCAGCAGCCGGAGTAGCGGGAGGGTTGATACGCAGTATTTT.

V gene TRBV10-3 combines with J gene TRBJ1-2, with TRBD1 matching over 7 bases. J lost 8 bases, V lost 0 bases, and 3 bases had no gene match. The CDR3 has 13 residues. Germline lookup yields CDR1 ENHRY and CDR2 SYGVKD. The CDR3 region is CAISESDREGYTF. The CDR3 DNA follows: TGTGCCATCAGTGAGTCAGACAGGGAGGGCTACACCTTC.

This clonotype showed up just once. This rearrangement joins TRBV27 to TRBJ2-7, with D tentatively TRBD1 (6 bases). CDR1 and CDR2 from the germline V gene are MNHEY and SMNVEV (reference sequence). This CDR3 contains 16 residues. V lost 4 bases and J 3 bases, leaving 19 bases between the germline ends. As DNA, the CDR3 is TGTGCCAGCAGTTCCCGACCCGCTAGGGGGTACTACGAGCAGTACTTC. Amino acid sequence: CASSSRPARGYYEQYF.

This chain connects TRBV3-1 to TRBJ2-5; 11 bases map to TRBD2. This CDR3 has 17 amino acids. V shed 0 bases, J shed 4 bases, and the junction held 7 bases outside the gene matches. Germline V gene sequence: CDR1 LGHDT, CDR2 YNNKEL (reference sequence). The CDR3 nucleotides are TGTGCCAGCAGCCAAGAGTCAATAGCGGGGGGGCGAGAGACCCAGTACTTC. This sequence encodes CASSQESIAGGRETQYF.